This TCR beta chain was identified in a study of shared clonotypes between healthy human individuals. Turning to the study itself: The donor pool was made up of two women and three men aged 18 to 49. General study results and limits: A generally larger estimated richness was seen in naive subsets than in memory subsets. Clonotypes shared by all four sorted-subset donors had higher generation probabilities than non-shared clonotypes.

Trimming took 6 bases from V and 8 from J, leaving 17 bases between them. CDR3 length: 14 residues. Germline values: CDR1 LNHDA, CDR2 SQIVND (reference sequence). Clones were read by immunoSEQ multiplex PCR, and TCRdb kept only the in-frame ones, dropping some. The table records a few million clones, approximately 95% of them present only once. As for this clone: The antigen is unknown.

CD4+ cells yielded CD45RA+ naive and CD45RA-negative memory subsets. This TCR came from a man between 18 and 29 years old in good health. Some clones in this sample may be carry-over from other donors' samples. Sequenced sample: naive CD4+ T cells from PBMCs. As for subset: CD45RA+ positively selected. The chain is built from TRBV19 and TRBJ1-5; a weak D match, TRBD1 (5 bases). CDR3 in amino acids: CASREGDVGEPQHF. The CDR3 nucleotides are TGTGCCAGTAGGGAAGGGGACGTGGGTGAGCCCCAGCATTTT.